The sequence of this T cell receptor beta chain was determined in a study of beta chain features in type 1 diabetes. Study overall: Researchers looked at about 110 million sorted cells across all samples. General study points: A closer apparent resemblance between naive, central memory and Treg TCRB repertoires was seen in patients than in healthy donors. When Type 1 diabetes patients were examined, their TCRB CDR3s proved moderately but significantly shorter in all four CD4+ subsets.

The authors reverse transcribed all of the isolated RNA, so sequencing captured expressed TCRB transcripts. The table came from immunoSEQ multiplex PCR; TCRdb's copy has only in-frame clones and leaves some out. The data show hundreds of thousands of clones, with roughly an eighth seen just once and roughly 0.018% held by the top ten. In the case of this clone: Antigen unknown.

The CDR3 runs to 15 residues. V lost 7 bases to trimming and J lost 2 bases, with 17 bases between them. In germline, CDR1 is LNHDA, CDR2 SQIVND (reference sequence). Sequences were obtained from naive CD4+ T cells from blood. This clonotype was obtained from a man younger than 40 with type 1 diabetes. The chain couples TRBV19 to TRBJ1-2; tentatively, D is TRBD1 (6 bases). In DNA form, the CDR3 reads TGTGCCAGTACCGTGGGGGCAGGGGTGAACTATGGCTACACCTTC. As protein: CASTVGAGVNYGYTF.